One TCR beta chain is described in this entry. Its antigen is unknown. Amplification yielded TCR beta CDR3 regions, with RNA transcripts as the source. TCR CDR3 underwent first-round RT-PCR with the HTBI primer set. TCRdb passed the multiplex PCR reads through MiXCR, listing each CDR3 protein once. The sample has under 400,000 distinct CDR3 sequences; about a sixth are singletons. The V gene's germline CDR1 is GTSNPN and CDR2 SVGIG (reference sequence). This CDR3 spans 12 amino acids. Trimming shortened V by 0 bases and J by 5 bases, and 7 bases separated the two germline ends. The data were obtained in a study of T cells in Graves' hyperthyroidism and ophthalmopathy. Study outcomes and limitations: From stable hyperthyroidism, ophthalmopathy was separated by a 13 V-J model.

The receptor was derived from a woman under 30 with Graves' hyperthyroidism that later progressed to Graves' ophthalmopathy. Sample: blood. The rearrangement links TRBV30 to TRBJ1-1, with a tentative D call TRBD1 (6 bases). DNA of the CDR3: TGTGCCTGGAGTGTAGGGGGAACTGAAGCTTTCTTT. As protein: CAWSVGGTEAFF.